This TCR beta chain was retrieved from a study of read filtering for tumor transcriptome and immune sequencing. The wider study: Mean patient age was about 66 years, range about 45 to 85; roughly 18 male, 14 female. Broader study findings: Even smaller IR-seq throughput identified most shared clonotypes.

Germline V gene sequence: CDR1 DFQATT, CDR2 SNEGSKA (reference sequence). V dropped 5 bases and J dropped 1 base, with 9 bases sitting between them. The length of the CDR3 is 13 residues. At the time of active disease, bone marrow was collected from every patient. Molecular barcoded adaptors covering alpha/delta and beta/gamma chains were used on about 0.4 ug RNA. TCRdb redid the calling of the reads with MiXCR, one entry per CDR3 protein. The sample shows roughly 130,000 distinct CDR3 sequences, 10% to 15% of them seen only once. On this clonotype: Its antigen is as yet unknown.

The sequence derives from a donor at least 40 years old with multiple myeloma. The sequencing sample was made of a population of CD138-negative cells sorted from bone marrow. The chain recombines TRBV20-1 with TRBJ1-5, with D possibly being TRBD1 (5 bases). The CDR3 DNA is TGCAGTGCTTCAGGACACAGCAATCAGCCCCAGCATTTT. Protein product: CSASGHSNQPQHF.